The sequence of this T cell receptor (beta chain) was determined in a study of CD8 T cells in Susac syndrome. General study points: In Susac syndrome, CD4+ T cell repertoires lacked any clonal expansion.

CDR3 length equals 11 residues. V lost 7 bases and J lost 5, with 12 bases in between. Per germline, CDR1 SQVTM and CDR2 ANQGSEA. A remark on this clonotype: The target antigen is unknown.

RNA was extracted with the RNeasy kit, and a quantity of roughly 0.45 to 1 ug was reverse transcribed using random hexamers. One entry per CDR3 protein results from TCRdb running MiXCR on the immunoSEQ multiplex PCR reads. The sample consists of roughly 250,000 distinct CDR3 sequences, less than 96% of them appearing once. The chain recombines TRBV29-1 with TRBJ2-7; D remains unclear. Sequencing was performed on CD4+ T cells from PBMCs. The TCR sequence derives from a human donor with Susac syndrome. The CDR3 sequence is CSAKRSHEQYF. DNA of the CDR3: TGCAGCGCCAAACGAAGCCACGAGCAGTACTTC.